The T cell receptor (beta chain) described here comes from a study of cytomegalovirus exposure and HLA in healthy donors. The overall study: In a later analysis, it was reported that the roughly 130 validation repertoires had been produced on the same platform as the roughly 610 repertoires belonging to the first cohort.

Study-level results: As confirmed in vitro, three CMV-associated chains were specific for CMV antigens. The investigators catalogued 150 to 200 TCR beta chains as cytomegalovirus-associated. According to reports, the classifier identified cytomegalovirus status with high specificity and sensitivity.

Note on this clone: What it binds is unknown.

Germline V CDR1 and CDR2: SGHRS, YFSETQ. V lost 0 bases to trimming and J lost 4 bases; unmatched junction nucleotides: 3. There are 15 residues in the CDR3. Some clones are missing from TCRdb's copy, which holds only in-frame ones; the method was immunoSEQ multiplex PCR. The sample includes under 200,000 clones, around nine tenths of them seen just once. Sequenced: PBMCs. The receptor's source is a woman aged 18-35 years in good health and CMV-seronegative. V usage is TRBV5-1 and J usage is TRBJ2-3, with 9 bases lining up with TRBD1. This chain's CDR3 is CASSLEDRGADTQYF. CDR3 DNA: TGCGCCAGCAGCTTGGAAGACAGGGGGGCAGATACGCAGTATTTT.